The 15 T cell receptor beta chains given below trace back to one sample, sequenced in a study of T-cell reconstitution after alpha-beta-depleted transplantation in children. TCRbeta library preparation incorporated unique molecular identifiers. TCRdb recomputed calls from the PCR reads with MiXCR, one row per CDR3 protein. The sample yields some 290,000 distinct CDR3 sequences, roughly 25% seen once. Sequencing was performed on PBMCs, mostly from graft donor cells, taken 180 days after TCRalphabeta/CD19-depleted stem cell transplant. These TCRs come from a male patient aged 10-17 years who had a stem cell transplant for acute lymphoblastic leukemia, so the T cells may come from the graft donor.

The chain recombines TRBV9 with TRBJ1-3; D gene unclear. The CDR3 contains 13 residues. The germline V gene has CDR1 SGDLS and CDR2 YYNGEE. The V end lost 5 bases, the J end lost 4 bases, and 10 bases lay between the germline ends. The chain's CDR3 is CASSLTSGNTIYF. For the CDR3, the DNA is TGTGCCAGCAGTCTAACCTCGGGAAACACCATATATTTT. Full variable domain (rest looked up from reference TRBV9 and TRBJ1-3): DSGVTQTPKHLITATGQRVTLRCSPRSGDLSVYWYQQSLDQGLQFLIQYYNGEERAKGNILERFSAQQFPDLHSELNLSSLELGDSALYFCASSLTSGNTIYFGEGSWLTVV.

This chain links TRBV2 with TRBJ2-1; D may be TRBD1 or TRBD2 (5 bases each). The germline V gene encodes CDR1 SNHLY and CDR2 FYNNEI. Trimming removed 5 bases from V and 7 bases from J, with 15 bases in between. The CDR3 is 14 amino acids. CDR3 bases: TGTGCCAGCAGTCCGGGACCCTTAAGAAATGAGCAGTTCTTC. Its protein product is CASSPGPLRNEQFF. Combining the CDR3 with reference TRBV2 and TRBJ2-1 gives the whole variable domain EPEVTQTPSHQVTQMGQEVILRCVPISNHLYFYWYRQILGQKVEFLVSFYNNEISEKSEIFDDQFSVERPDGSNFTLKIRSTKLEDSAMYFCASSPGPLRNEQFFGPGTRLTVL.

This clonotype was detected only once. V usage is TRBV9 and J usage is TRBJ2-5, with 7 positions matching TRBD2. Per the germline V gene, CDR1 is SGDLS and CDR2 is YYNGEE. Trimming took 3 bases from V and 5 from J; bases not matched to a gene: 4. This CDR3 region has 13 residues. CDR3 loop: CASSARGGETQYF. CDR3 bases: TGTGCCAGCAGCGCCCGCGGGGGTGAGACCCAGTACTTC.

V is TRBV15 and J is TRBJ1-4, with 7 bases aligning to TRBD1. The J segment lost 7 bases and the V segment lost 5 bases, leaving 10 bases of the junction unmatched. The length of the CDR3 is 15 residues. Germline values: CDR1 LNHNV, CDR2 YYDKDF (reference sequence). The CDR3 nucleotides are TGTGCCACCAGCCTTCAGACAGGGTCCTTTGAAAAACTGTTTTTT. Its protein product is CATSLQTGSFEKLFF.

This clonotype has a handful of counts. This chain joins TRBV5-1 and TRBJ2-3; D remains ambiguous. CDR3 length: 15 amino acids. Germline lookup yields CDR1 SGHRS and CDR2 YFSETQ. V shed 1 base and J shed 5 bases, with 14 bases lying between them. For the CDR3, the DNA is TGCGCCAGCAGCTTGTTTCCTCAAGAGCGAGATACGCAGTATTTT. Encoded protein: CASSLFPQERDTQYF.

The rearrangement uses TRBV12-3 or TRBV12-4 and TRBJ1-2; D uncertain. This CDR3 spans 14 amino acids. V shed 6 bases and J shed 7 bases, with 18 bases lying between them. The CDR3 spells CASSFAILGTGYTF. The CDR3 region has the DNA TGTGCCAGCAGCTTTGCCATTTTAGGAACTGGCTACACCTTC.

This clonotype has just one count. V usage is TRBV10-3 and J usage is TRBJ1-6; D gene ambiguous. V lost 7 bases to trimming and J lost 7 bases, with 11 bases between them. Germline lookup yields CDR1 ENHRY and CDR2 SYGVKD. There are 13 residues in the CDR3. CDR3 in DNA: TGTGCCATCATGATGGGAGTAAATTCACCCCTCCACTTT. It yields the protein CAIMMGVNSPLHF.

The chain employs TRBV20-1 and TRBJ2-2; D is ambiguous. Germline loops: CDR1 DFQATT, CDR2 SNEGSKA (reference sequence). The V end lost 1 base, the J end lost 7 bases, and 31 bases lay between the germline ends. This CDR3 spans 20 amino acids. CDR3 nucleotide sequence: TGCAGTGCTAGAGCTCTAGGTCTGGTCATTCCCTCGCTATCGAGCGGGGAGCTGTTTTTT. Translating it yields CSARALGLVIPSLSSGELFF.

This clonotype was seen a handful of times. The J gene is TRBJ2-1, the V gene TRBV5-1; TRBD1 matches 11 bases. Germline CDR1 is SGHRS and CDR2 is YFSETQ. The CDR3 has 15 residues. V gave up 4 bases and J gave up 8 bases; unmatched junction bases: 8. CDR3 sequence: CASSIGQGAIYEQFF. As DNA, the CDR3 is TGCGCCAGCAGCATAGGACAGGGGGCGATATATGAGCAGTTCTTC.

The chain combines TRBV3-1 with TRBJ2-7; 10 bases are shared with TRBD1. Per germline, CDR1 LGHDT and CDR2 YNNKEL (reference sequence). J lost 7 bases, V lost 4 bases, and 16 bases had no gene match. This CDR3 spans 17 amino acids. CDR3 nucleotide sequence: TGTGCCAGCAGCCCGTCGGTTGCGGGACAGGGGTTGTGGGAGCAGTACTTC. Its protein product is CASSPSVAGQGLWEQYF.

The chain uses TRBV11-2 and TRBJ2-7, with 13 bases that match TRBD2. CDR1 is SGHAT, CDR2 FQNNGV, per germline. Trimming took 5 bases from V and 3 from J; bases not matched to a gene: 13. The CDR3 contains 18 residues. The CDR3 loop reads CASSRTSGRALLRYEQYF. The CDR3 DNA sequence: TGTGCCAGCAGCCGCACTAGCGGGAGGGCCCTACTACGCTACGAGCAGTACTTC.

This chain links TRBV10-3 with TRBJ2-7, with 7 bases that match TRBD1. The V segment lost 7 bases and the J segment 3 bases; nucleotides outside the gene matches: 21. Germline CDR1 is ENHRY and CDR2 is SYGVKD. The CDR3 sequence is 18 residues long. This CDR3 is CAIKSGQWGDRSFYEQYF. The CDR3 coding sequence is TGTGCCATCAAATCGGGACAGTGGGGAGATAGGAGTTTCTACGAGCAGTACTTC.

The sample holds a few counts of this clonotype. The rearrangement uses TRBV21-1 and TRBJ2-7; TRBD1, as called in the table, went unchecked against the DNA. TRBV21-1 is described as a pseudogene. The CDR3 runs to 11 residues. The CDR3 sequence is CAPDGGDEQYF. CDR3 coding DNA: TGTGCCCCCGATGGGGGGGACGAGCAGTACTTC.

The sample holds a few counts of this clonotype. The chain links TRBV5-1 to TRBJ1-2; D unclear. The CDR3 length is 14 residues. Germline V CDR1 and CDR2: SGHRS, YFSETQ. The ends were cut back, 7 bases at V and 2 bases at J, with 15 bases in the middle. The CDR3 is CASGPWVGNYGYTF. The CDR3 DNA reads TGCGCCAGCGGACCCTGGGTAGGAAACTATGGCTACACCTTC. The whole variable domain, filled in from reference TRBV5-1 and TRBJ1-2, reads KAGVTQTPRYLIKTRGQQVTLSCSPISGHRSVSWYQQTPGQGLQFLFEYFSETQRNKGNFPGRFSGRQFSNSRSEMNVSTLELGDSALYLCASGPWVGNYGYTFGSGTRLTVV.

The chain carries TRBV28 and TRBJ1-2, with a tentative D call TRBD1 (5 bases). CDR1 is MDHEN and CDR2 is SYDVKM in the germline V gene. CDR3 length equals 14 residues. V was shortened by 8 bases and J by 4 bases, with 17 bases between the two germline ends. CDR3 region: CASERTEGFYGYTF. The CDR3 region has the DNA TGTGCCAGCGAGCGGACTGAGGGGTTCTATGGCTACACCTTC.